The 9 T cell receptor beta chains listed next were all sequenced from one sample in a study of shared clonotypes between healthy human individuals (dated by TCRdb to the early 2020s). The library was made by the immunoSEQ multiplex PCR assay. Not all clones reach the TCRdb copy of this immuneACCESS table, which keeps in-frame sequences only. Checked studies attribute under half of the gap to unresolved V genes and leave the rest unexplained. This sample is represented by millions of clones; around 95% of them were singletons. 0.13% of the sample comes from the top ten. The sample was naive CD4+ T cells sorted from blood. Explained via the paper, the cell subset or site label denotes: CD45RA+ positively selected. Every receptor here comes from a man younger than 35 in good health.

The chain joins TRBV10-3 to TRBJ2-3; 13 bases align to TRBD2. Germline trimming cut 5 bases from V and 3 bases from J; bases unmatched to any gene: 5. Germline lookup yields CDR1 ENHRY and CDR2 SYGVKD. The CDR3 extends over 16 amino acids. In nucleotides, the CDR3 is TGTGCCATCAGTACCAAACTAGCGGGGGGGACAGATACGCAGTATTTT. Translating it yields CAISTKLAGGTDTQYF.

This CDR3 is CASSLNGGTIADTQYF. The CDR3 bases are TGTGCCAGCAGCTTAAACGGGGGGACTATTGCAGATACGCAGTATTTT. This chain links TRBV7-6 with TRBJ2-3, with TRBD2 matching over 7 bases. Trimming took 2 bases from V and 4 from J; bases not matched to a gene: 9. Germline V lookup: CDR1 SGHVS, CDR2 FNYEAQ. The CDR3 runs 16 residues.

This chain connects TRBV19 to TRBJ1-2; D is possibly TRBD1 (6 bases). The germline V gene encodes CDR1 LNHDA and CDR2 SQIVND (reference sequence). With 6 bases removed from V and 7 bases from J, the gap between germline ends came to 12 bases. The CDR3 contains 12 residues. The CDR3 sequence: CASRDNRAGYTF. The CDR3 nucleotides are TGTGCCAGTAGGGATAACAGGGCTGGCTACACCTTC.

Worth noting for this clone: This CDR3 is also generated by other DNA sequences in the sample. The chain carries TRBV5-1 and TRBJ2-1; D remains unclear. The CDR3 runs 15 residues. Germline V gene data show CDR1 as SGHRS and CDR2 as YFSETQ. Trimming removed 0 bases from V and 0 bases from J, with 7 bases in between. The CDR3 coding sequence is TGCGCCAGCAGCTTGGTTGTAAGCTCCTACAATGAGCAGTTCTTC. Translating gives CASSLVVSSYNEQFF.

The sample holds a few counts of this clone. At the DNA level, this CDR3 is encoded by other sequences in the same sample as well. The gene calls are TRBV5-4 and TRBJ2-7, with unresolved D. The CDR3 is made up of 11 amino acids. Germline CDR1 is SGHNT and CDR2 is YYREEE (reference sequence). V was trimmed by 0 bases and J by 4 bases, leaving 2 bases between them. The CDR3 sequence is CASSLGYEQYF. CDR3 DNA sequence: TGTGCCAGCAGCTTGGGTTACGAGCAGTACTTC.

The gene calls are TRBV6-1 and TRBJ2-6, with D unclear. V gave up 1 base and J gave up 2 bases, with 3 bases separating them. The germline CDR1 and CDR2 sequences are MNHNS and SASEGT. This CDR3 region has 14 residues. Here the CDR3 reads CASSEVAGANVLTF. CDR3 nucleotides: TGTGCCAGCAGTGAAGTGGCTGGGGCCAACGTCCTGACTTTC.

In the case of this clone: At the DNA level, this CDR3 is encoded by other sequences in the same sample as well. The V gene is TRBV6-5, the J gene TRBJ1-5; D call uncertain. The CDR3 loop spans 13 amino acids. The V gene's germline CDR1 is MNHEY and CDR2 SVGAGI. V was pared by 8 bases and J by 4 bases, with 12 bases between. The CDR3 DNA reads as TGTGCCAGCGGACGGGGAGGAAATCAGCCCCAGCATTTT. Translated, it gives CASGRGGNQPQHF.

This clone was seen just once. The gene calls are TRBV29-1 and TRBJ1-3; D is ambiguous. Trimming stripped 4 bases from V and 4 bases from J, with 14 bases between. The CDR3 is 14 amino acids. Germline loops: CDR1 SQVTM, CDR2 ANQGSEA. CDR3 coding DNA: TGCAGCGTTGTTGTTTTTGGCTTGGGAAACACCATATATTTT. Translated: CSVVVFGLGNTIYF. Together with reference TRBV29-1 and TRBJ1-3, the CDR3 gives the full variable domain: SAVISQKPSRDICQRGTSLTIQCQVDSQVTMMFWYRQQPGQSLTLIATANQGSEATYESGFVIDKFPISRPNLTFSTLTVSNMSPEDSSIYLCSVVVFGLGNTIYFGEGSWLTVV.

The genes are TRBV5-4 and TRBJ1-3; 7 bases line up with TRBD1. V was pared by 4 bases and J by 2 bases, with 12 bases of the junction left unmatched. Germline assignment: CDR1 SGHNT and CDR2 YYREEE (reference sequence). CDR3 size: 17 residues. Here the CDR3 reads CASSRSQQGWTGNTIYF. The CDR3 DNA reads TGTGCCAGCAGCCGATCACAACAGGGGTGGACTGGAAACACCATATATTTT.